These 3 T cell receptor beta chains were all obtained from the same sample, sequenced in a study of cytomegalovirus exposure and HLA in healthy donors. 60 Vbeta and 13 Jbeta primers were used in PCR. Clones were sequenced by immunoSEQ multiplex PCR, and TCRdb holds only the in-frame ones, with some missing. The table lists about 91,000 clones, 85% to 90% of them singletons. Sequencing input: PBMCs. All receptors derive from a man aged 18 to 29 in good health and CMV-seronegative.

The rearrangement uses TRBV28 and TRBJ1-1, with D hard to call. V dropped 3 bases and J dropped 11 bases, with 16 bases sitting between them. Germline lookup yields CDR1 MDHEN and CDR2 SYDVKM. The CDR3 spans 13 residues. The CDR3 nucleotides read TGTGCCAGCAGTTTTGGGCCAACGGTTGAGGCTTTCTTT. It is translated as CASSFGPTVEAFF.

This clone has more than one count but fewer than ten. The same CDR3 is also encoded by other DNA sequences in this sample. V usage is TRBV18 and J usage is TRBJ1-5; weak D call: TRBD1 (5 bases). V was shortened by 3 bases and J by 3 bases, with 9 bases between the two germline ends. The CDR3 is 14 amino acids. Germline-derived CDR1 and CDR2 are KGHSH and LQKENI. This chain's CDR3 is CASSPQGSNQPQHF. The CDR3 nucleotides are TGTGCCAGCTCACCCCAGGGTTCCAATCAGCCCCAGCATTTT.

The chain combines TRBV4-1 with TRBJ2-1, with D unclear. V shed 1 base and J shed 2 bases, with 18 bases lying between them. The CDR3 has 18 amino acids. Germline V CDR1 and CDR2: MGHRA, YSYEKL. The CDR3 here is CASSQAPPVIGPYNEQFF. Written as DNA, the CDR3 is TGCGCCAGCAGCCAAGCTCCTCCGGTGATCGGTCCCTACAATGAGCAGTTCTTC.